This record concerns one TCR beta chain sequence. The antigen is not known. Method: immunoSEQ multiplex PCR; TCRdb's copy keeps in-frame clones and lacks some. Of tens of thousands of clones listed, approximately 85% are singletons. V shed 1 base, J shed 5 bases, and the junction held 6 bases outside the gene matches. CDR1 is KGHSH, CDR2 LQKENI, per germline. The CDR3 totals 16 residues. The data were obtained in a study of OX40 agonist ivuxolimab in advanced cancers. Study in general: Ivuxolimab doses were 0.01, 0.1, 0.3, 1.5, 3 or 10 mg/kg every 2 weeks.

The study, taken as a whole, reports: The study observed clonal expansion of CD4+ and CD8+ blood T cells by week 6 at 0.1 to 3.0 mg/kg. Expanded clones were, on average, more numerous in CD8+ T cells than in CD4+.

This chain connects TRBV18 to TRBJ2-7; TRBD1 matches 12 bases. Here the sequenced sample was CD4+ or CD8+ T cells sorted from blood, taken in a trial of the OX40 agonist ivuxolimab. This TCR was sampled from an adult with an advanced solid tumor such as melanoma, head and neck, liver or kidney cancer. The CDR3 is CASSPLGQGARDEQYF. DNA for the CDR3: TGTGCCAGCTCACCACTGGGACAGGGGGCGCGAGACGAGCAGTACTTC.